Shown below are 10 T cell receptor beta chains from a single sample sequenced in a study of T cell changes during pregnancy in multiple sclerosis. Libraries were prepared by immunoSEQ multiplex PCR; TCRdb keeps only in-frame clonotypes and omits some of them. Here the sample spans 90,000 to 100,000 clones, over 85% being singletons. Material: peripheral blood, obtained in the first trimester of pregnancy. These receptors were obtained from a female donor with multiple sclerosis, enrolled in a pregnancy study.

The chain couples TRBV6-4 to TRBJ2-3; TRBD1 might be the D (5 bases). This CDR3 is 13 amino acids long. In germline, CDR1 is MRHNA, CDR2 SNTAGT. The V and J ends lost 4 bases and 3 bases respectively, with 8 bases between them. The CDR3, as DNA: TGTGCCAGCAGTGGCGACAGTACAGATACGCAGTATTTT. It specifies CASSGDSTDTQYF.

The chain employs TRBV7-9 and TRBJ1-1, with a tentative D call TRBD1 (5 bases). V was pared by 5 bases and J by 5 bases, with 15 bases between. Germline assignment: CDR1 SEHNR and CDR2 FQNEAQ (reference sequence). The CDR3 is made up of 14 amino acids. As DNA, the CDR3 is TGTGCCAGCAGCCCGAGCGTCCGACAGACTGAAGCTTTCTTT. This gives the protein CASSPSVRQTEAFF.

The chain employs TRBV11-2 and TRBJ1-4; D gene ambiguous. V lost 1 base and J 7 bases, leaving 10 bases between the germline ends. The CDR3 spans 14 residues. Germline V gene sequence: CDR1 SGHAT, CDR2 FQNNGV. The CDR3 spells CASSLGLGAEKLFF. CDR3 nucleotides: TGTGCCAGCAGCTTAGGGCTTGGAGCTGAAAAACTGTTTTTT.

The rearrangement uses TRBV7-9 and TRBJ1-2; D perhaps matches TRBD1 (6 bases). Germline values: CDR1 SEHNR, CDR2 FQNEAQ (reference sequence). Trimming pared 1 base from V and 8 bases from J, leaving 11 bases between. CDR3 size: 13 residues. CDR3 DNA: TGTGCCAGCAGCTTAGACAGGGTGGAAGGCTACACCTTC. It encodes CASSLDRVEGYTF.

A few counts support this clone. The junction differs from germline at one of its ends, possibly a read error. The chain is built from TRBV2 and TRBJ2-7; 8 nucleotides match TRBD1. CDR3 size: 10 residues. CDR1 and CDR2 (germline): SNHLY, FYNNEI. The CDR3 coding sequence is TGTGCCAGTGCGGGACAGGTCCTAGGCTTC. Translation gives CASAGQVLGF.

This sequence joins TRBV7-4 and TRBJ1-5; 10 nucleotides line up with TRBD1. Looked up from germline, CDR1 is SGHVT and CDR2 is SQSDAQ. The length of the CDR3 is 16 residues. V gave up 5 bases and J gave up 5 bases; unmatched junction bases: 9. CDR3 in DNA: TGTGCCAGCAGCAGCCGGGACAGGGGCCTCGATCAGCCCCAGCATTTT. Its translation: CASSSRDRGLDQPQHF.

The CDR3 here is CASSYDRPGANVLTF. The CDR3 DNA reads as TGTGCCAGCAGTTACGACAGGCCCGGGGCCAACGTCCTGACTTTC. The chain couples TRBV6-5 to TRBJ2-6, with D maybe TRBD1 (6 bases). Per germline, CDR1 MNHEY and CDR2 SVGAGI. CDR3 length: 15 amino acids. Trimming stripped 2 bases from V and 4 bases from J, with 9 bases between.

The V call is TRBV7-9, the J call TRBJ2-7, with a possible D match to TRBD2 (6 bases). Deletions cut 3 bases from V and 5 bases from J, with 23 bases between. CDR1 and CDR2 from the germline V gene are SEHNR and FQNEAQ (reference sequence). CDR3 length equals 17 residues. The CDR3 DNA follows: TGTGCCAGCAGCTTTCAAGTAGTCGGGGGTTTTAGGGACGAGCAGTACTTC. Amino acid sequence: CASSFQVVGGFRDEQYF.

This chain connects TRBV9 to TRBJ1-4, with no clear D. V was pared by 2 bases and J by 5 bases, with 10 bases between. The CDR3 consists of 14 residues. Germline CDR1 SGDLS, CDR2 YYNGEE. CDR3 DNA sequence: TGTGCCAGCAGCGTGGGCAATAGGAATGAAAAACTGTTTTTT. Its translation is CASSVGNRNEKLFF.

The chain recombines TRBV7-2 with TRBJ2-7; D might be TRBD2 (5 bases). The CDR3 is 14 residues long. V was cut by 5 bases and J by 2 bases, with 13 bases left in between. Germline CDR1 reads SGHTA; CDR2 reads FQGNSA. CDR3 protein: CASSTSDLAYEQYF. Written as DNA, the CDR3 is TGTGCCAGCAGCACATCGGACTTGGCCTACGAGCAGTACTTC.